This T cell receptor (beta chain) comes out of a study of blood T cell repertoires in COVID-19. Measured with immunoSEQ multiplex PCR; TCRdb has only the in-frame clones, and not every one. The table lists roughly 200,000 clones, just over 85% of them singletons. Trimming removed 2 bases from V and 5 bases from J; junction bases left unmatched: 3. The germline gives CDR1 MNHNS, CDR2 SASEGT. There are 16 residues in the CDR3. The V call is TRBV6-1, the J call TRBJ2-2; TRBD2 matches at 12 bases. The TCR originated in a woman aged 40-49 years with acute COVID-19. The sequenced sample was PBMCs or T cells enriched from blood (not recorded which). In DNA form, the CDR3 reads TGTGCCAGCAGTGAACTAGCGGGGGGGCTGACCGGGGAGCTGTTTTTT. This sequence encodes CASSELAGGLTGELFF.